This T cell receptor beta chain is drawn from a study of shared clonotypes between healthy human individuals. About the study: CD4 naive cells filled three plates per donor, CD4 memory three, CD8 naive two and CD8 memory one.

It was CD45RO-negative cells, positively selected for CCR7, that made up naive CD8 cells, with terminally differentiated effector memory CD45RA+ cells excluded. Note on this clone: Its antigen is as yet unknown.

Germline loops: CDR1 SEHNR, CDR2 FQNEAQ (reference sequence). The ends were cut back, 0 bases at V and 0 bases at J, with 13 bases in the middle. This CDR3 spans 17 amino acids. Whole-study findings and limits: Naive CD4 clonotype sharing across several donors was around 5%. All-four-donor shared clonotypes had higher generation probabilities than non-shared clonotypes did.

Using immunoSEQ multiplex PCR, the repertoire was profiled, and TCRdb retains in-frame clones only, with some absent. The sample lists about 2.1 million clones; over 85% were seen once. Sequenced: naive CD8+ T cells from PBMCs. The gene calls are TRBV7-9 and TRBJ2-3; no firm D call. This clonotype was obtained from a man in his late teens or twenties in good health. Some clones in this sample may be carry-over from other donors' samples. The CDR3 DNA follows: TGTGCCAGCAGCTTAGCCCAGAGGATTACGAGCACAGATACGCAGTATTTT. Translated: CASSLAQRITSTDTQYF.